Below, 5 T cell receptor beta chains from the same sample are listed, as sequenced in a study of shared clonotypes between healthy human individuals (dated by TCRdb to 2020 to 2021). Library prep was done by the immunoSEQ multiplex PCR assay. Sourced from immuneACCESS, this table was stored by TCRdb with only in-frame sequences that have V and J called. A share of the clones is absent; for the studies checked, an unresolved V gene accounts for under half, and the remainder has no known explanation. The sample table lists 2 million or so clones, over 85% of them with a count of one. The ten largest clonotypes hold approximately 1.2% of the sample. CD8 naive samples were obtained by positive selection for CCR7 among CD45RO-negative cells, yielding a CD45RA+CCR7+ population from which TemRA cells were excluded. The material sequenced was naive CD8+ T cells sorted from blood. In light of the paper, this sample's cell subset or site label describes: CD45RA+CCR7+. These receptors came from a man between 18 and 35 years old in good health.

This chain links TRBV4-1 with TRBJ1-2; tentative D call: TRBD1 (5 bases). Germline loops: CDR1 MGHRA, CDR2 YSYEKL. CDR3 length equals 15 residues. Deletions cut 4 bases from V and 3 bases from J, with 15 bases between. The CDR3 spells CASSLRTQLDYGYTF. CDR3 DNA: TGCGCCAGCAGCCTCCGGACACAGTTGGACTATGGCTACACCTTC.

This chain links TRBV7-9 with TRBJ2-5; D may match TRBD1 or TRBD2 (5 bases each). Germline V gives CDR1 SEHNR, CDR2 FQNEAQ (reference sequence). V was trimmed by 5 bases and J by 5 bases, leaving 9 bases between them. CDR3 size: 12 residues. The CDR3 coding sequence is TGTGCCAGCAGCGGGACCACCGAGACCCAGTACTTC. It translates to CASSGTTETQYF.

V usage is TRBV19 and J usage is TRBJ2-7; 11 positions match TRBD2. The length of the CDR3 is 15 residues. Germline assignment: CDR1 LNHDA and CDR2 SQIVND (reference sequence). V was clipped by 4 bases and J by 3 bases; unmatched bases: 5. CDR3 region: CASSTYLAGGYEQYF. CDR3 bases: TGTGCCAGTAGTACCTACCTAGCGGGAGGCTACGAGCAGTACTTC.

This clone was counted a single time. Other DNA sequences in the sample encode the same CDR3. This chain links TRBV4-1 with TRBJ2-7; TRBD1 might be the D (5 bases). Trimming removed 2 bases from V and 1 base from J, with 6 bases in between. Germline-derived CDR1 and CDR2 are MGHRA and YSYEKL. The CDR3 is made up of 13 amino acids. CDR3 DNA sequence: TGCGCCAGCAGCCAATCAGGGTCCTACGAGCAGTACTTC. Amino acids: CASSQSGSYEQYF.

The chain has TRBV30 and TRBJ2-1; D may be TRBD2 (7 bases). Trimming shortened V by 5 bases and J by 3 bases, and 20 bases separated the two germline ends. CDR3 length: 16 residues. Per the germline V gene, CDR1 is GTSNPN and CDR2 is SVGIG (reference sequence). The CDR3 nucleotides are TGTGCCTGGGCTGACTATTTGAGGGGGGGCTACAATGAGCAGTTCTTC. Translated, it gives CAWADYLRGGYNEQFF.